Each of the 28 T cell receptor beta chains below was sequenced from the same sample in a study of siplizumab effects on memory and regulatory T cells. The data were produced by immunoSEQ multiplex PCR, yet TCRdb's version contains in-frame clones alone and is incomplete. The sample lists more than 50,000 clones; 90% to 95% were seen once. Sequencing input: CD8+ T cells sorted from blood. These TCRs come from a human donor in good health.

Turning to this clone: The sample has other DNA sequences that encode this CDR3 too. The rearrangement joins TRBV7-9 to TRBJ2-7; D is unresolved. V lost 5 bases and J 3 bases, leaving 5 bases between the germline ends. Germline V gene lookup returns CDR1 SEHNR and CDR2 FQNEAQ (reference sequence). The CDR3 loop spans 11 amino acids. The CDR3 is CASSPDYEQYF. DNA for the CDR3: TGTGCCAGCAGCCCCGACTACGAGCAGTACTTC.

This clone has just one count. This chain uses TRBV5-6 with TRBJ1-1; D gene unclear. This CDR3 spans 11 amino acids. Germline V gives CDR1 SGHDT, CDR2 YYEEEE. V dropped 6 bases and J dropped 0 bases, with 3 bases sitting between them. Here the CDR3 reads CASNLNTEAFF. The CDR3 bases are TGTGCCAGCAACCTGAACACTGAAGCTTTCTTT. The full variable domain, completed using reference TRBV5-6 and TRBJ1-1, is DAGVTQSPTHLIKTRGQQVTLRCSPKSGHDTVSWYQQALGQGPQFIFQYYEEEERQRGNFPDRFSGHQFPNYSSELNVNALLLGDSALYLCASNLNTEAFFGQGTRLTVV.

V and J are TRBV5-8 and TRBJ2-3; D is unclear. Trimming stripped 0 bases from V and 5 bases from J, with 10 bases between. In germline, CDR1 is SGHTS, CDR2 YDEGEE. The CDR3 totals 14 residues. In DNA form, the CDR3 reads TGTGCCAGCAGCTTGGCCGGGCTAGGAGATACGCAGTATTTT. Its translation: CASSLAGLGDTQYF.

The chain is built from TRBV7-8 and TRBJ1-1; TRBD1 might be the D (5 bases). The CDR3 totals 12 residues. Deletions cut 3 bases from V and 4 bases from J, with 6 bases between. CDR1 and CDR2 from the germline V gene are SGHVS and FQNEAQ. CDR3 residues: CASSLGVTEAFF. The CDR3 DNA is TGTGCCAGCAGCTTGGGGGTCACTGAAGCTTTCTTT. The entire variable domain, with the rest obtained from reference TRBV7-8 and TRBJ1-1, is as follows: GAGVSQSPRYKVAKRGQDVALRCDPISGHVSLFWYQQALGQGPEFLTYFQNEAQLDKSGLPSDRFFAERPEGSVSTLKIQRTQQEDSAVYLCASSLGVTEAFFGQGTRLTVV.

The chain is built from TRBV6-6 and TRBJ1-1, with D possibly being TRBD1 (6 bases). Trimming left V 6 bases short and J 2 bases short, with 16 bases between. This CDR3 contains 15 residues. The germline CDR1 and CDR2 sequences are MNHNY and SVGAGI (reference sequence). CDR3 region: CASSPLGATNTEAFF. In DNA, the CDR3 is TGTGCCAGCAGCCCCTTGGGGGCAACTAACACTGAAGCTTTCTTT.

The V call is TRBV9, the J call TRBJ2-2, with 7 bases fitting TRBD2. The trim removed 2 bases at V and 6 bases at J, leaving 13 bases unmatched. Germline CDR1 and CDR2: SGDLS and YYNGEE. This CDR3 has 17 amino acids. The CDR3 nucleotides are TGTGCCAGCAGCGTGTATAACCACGGGGAGGGCGCCGGGGAGCTGTTTTTT. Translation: CASSVYNHGEGAGELFF. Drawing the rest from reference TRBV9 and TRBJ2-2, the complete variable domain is DSGVTQTPKHLITATGQRVTLRCSPRSGDLSVYWYQQSLDQGLQFLIQYYNGEERAKGNILERFSAQQFPDLHSELNLSSLELGDSALYFCASSVYNHGEGAGELFFGEGSRLTVL.

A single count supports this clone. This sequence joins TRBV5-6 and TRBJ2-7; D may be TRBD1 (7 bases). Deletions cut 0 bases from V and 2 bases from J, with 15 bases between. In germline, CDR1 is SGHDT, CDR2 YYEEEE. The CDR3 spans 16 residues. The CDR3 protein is CASSLEAGRGAYEQYF. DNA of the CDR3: TGTGCCAGCAGCTTGGAAGCGGGCAGGGGGGCCTACGAGCAGTACTTC.

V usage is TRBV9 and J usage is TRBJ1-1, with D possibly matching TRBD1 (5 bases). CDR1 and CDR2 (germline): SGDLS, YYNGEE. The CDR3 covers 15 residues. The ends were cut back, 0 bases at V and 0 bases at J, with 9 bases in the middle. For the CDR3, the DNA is TGTGCCAGCAGCGTAGAGGAGGGGTTGAACACTGAAGCTTTCTTT. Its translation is CASSVEEGLNTEAFF. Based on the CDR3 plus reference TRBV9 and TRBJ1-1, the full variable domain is DSGVTQTPKHLITATGQRVTLRCSPRSGDLSVYWYQQSLDQGLQFLIQYYNGEERAKGNILERFSAQQFPDLHSELNLSSLELGDSALYFCASSVEEGLNTEAFFGQGTRLTVV.

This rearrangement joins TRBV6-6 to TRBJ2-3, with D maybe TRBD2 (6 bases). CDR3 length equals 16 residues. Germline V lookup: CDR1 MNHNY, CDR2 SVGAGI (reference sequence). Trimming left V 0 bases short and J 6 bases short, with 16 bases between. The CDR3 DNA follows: TGTGCCAGCAGTTACTCAAGGGAGGAGTTCGTGGATACGCAGTATTTT. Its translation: CASSYSREEFVDTQYF.

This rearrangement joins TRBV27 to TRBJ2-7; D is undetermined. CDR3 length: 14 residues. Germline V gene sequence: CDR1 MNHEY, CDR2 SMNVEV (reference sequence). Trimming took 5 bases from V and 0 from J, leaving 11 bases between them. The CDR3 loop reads CASSTSESSYEQYF. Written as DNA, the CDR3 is TGTGCCAGCAGTACCTCGGAGAGCTCCTACGAGCAGTACTTC.

The CDR3 loop reads CASSEAPGPDTQYF. CDR3 DNA: TGTGCCAGCAGTGAAGCGCCAGGGCCAGATACGCAGTATTTT. The chain has TRBV2 and TRBJ2-3; tentative D call: TRBD1 (5 bases). Trimming pared 0 bases from V and 4 bases from J, leaving 8 bases between. The CDR3 covers 14 residues. CDR1 is SNHLY, CDR2 FYNNEI, per germline.

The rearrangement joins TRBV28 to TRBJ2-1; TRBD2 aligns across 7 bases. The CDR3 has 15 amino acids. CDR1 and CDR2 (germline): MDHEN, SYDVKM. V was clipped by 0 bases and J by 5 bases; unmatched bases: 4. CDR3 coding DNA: TGTGCCAGCAGTTTATGGAGCGGGACCCACAATGAGCAGTTCTTC. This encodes CASSLWSGTHNEQFF.

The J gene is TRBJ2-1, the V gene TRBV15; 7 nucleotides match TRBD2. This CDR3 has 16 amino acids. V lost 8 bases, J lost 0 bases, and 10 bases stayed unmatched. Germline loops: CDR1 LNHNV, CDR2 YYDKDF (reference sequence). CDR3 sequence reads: CATGGGEGSSYNEQFF. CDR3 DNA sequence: TGTGCCACCGGCGGCGGGGAGGGAAGCTCCTACAATGAGCAGTTCTTC.

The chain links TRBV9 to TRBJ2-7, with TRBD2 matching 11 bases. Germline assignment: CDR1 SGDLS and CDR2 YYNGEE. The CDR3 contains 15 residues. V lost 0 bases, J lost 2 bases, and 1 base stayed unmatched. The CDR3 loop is CASSVGLAGTYEQYF. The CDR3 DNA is TGTGCCAGCAGCGTAGGACTAGCGGGGACCTACGAGCAGTACTTC.

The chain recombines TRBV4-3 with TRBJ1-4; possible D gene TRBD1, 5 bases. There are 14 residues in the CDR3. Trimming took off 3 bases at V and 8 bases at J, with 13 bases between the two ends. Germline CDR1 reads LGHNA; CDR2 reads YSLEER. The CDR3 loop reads CASSQRQTLEKLFF. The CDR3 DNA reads TGCGCCAGCAGCCAGCGACAGACCCTGGAAAAACTGTTTTTT.

The CDR3 region is CASIQPGQGSNEQFF. CDR3 bases: TGTGCCAGCATCCAACCGGGACAGGGATCCAATGAGCAGTTCTTC. The chain employs TRBV28 and TRBJ2-1; TRBD1 agrees at 9 bases. Germline CDR1 MDHEN, CDR2 SYDVKM. V trimming: 7 bases; J trimming: 6 bases; junction bases outside the gene matches: 10. The CDR3 sequence is 15 residues long.

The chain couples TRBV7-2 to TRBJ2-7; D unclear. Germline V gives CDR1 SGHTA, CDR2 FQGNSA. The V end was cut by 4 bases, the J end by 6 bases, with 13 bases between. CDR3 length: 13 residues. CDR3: CASSSLPGPEQYF. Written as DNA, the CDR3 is TGTGCCAGCAGCTCCCTCCCGGGCCCCGAGCAGTACTTC.

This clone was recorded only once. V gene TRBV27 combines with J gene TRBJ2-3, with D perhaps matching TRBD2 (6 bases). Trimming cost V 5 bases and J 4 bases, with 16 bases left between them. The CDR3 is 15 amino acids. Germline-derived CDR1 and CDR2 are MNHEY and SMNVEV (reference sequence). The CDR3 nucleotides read TGTGCCAGCAGTCTAATTAGTAGCGGAGCAGATACGCAGTATTTT. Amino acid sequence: CASSLISSGADTQYF.

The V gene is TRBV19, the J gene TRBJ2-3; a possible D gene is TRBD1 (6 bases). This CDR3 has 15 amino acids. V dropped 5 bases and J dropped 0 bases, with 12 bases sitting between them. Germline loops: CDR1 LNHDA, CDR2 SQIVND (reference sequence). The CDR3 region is CASSYRDTSTDTQYF. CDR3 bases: TGTGCCAGTAGTTACCGGGACACTAGCACAGATACGCAGTATTTT.

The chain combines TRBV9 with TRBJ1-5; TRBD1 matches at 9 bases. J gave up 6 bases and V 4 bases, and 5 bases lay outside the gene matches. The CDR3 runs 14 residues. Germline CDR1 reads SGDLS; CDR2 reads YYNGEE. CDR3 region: CASSRGGQGQPQHF. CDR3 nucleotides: TGTGCCAGCAGCAGAGGGGGACAGGGTCAGCCCCAGCATTTT. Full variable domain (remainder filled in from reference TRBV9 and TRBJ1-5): DSGVTQTPKHLITATGQRVTLRCSPRSGDLSVYWYQQSLDQGLQFLIQYYNGEERAKGNILERFSAQQFPDLHSELNLSSLELGDSALYFCASSRGGQGQPQHFGDGTRLSIL.

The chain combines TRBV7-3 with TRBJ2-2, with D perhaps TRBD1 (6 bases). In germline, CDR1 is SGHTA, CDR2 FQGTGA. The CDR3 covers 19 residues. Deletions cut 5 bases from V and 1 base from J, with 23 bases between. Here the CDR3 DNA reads TGTGCCAGCAGCAACCCAGGTCCCGCACAGGGAAGGAACACCGGGGAGCTGTTTTTT. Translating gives CASSNPGPAQGRNTGELFF.

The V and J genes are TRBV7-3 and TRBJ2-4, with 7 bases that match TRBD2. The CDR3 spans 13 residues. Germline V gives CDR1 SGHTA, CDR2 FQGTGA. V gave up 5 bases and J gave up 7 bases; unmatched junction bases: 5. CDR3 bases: TGTGCCAGCAGCCTCGAGGGAGGGAACATTCAGTACTTC. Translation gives CASSLEGGNIQYF.

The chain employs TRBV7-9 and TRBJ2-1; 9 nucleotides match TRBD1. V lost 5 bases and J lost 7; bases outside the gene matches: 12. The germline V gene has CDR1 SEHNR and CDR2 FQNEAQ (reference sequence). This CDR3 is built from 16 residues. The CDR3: CASSPESTGGRNEQFF. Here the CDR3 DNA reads TGTGCCAGCAGCCCAGAATCGACAGGGGGAAGGAATGAGCAGTTCTTC.

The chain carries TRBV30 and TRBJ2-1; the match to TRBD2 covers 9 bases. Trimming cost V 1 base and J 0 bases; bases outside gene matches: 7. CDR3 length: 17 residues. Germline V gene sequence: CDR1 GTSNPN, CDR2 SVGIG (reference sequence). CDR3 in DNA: TGTGCCTGGAGTGGTCTAGCGGGACCTAGCTCCTACAATGAGCAGTTCTTC. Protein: CAWSGLAGPSSYNEQFF.

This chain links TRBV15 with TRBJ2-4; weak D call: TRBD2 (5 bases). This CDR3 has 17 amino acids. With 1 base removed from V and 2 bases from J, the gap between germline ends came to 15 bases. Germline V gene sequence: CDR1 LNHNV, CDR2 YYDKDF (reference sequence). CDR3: CATSRATDWGTKNIQYF. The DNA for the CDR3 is TGTGCCACCAGCAGAGCAACGGACTGGGGAACCAAAAACATTCAGTACTTC.

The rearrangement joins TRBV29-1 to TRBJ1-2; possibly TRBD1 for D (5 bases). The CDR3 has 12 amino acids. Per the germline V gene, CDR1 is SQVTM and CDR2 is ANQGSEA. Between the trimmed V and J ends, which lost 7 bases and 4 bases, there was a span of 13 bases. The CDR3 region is CSAMTEIYGYTF. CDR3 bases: TGCAGCGCGATGACAGAAATCTATGGCTACACCTTC.

In nucleotides, the CDR3 is TGTGCCAGCAGTTTAGTGGGGGGGGAGCAGTACTTC. It codes for CASSLVGGEQYF. The genes are TRBV28 and TRBJ2-7, with 7 bases aligning to TRBD2. The trim removed 2 bases at V and 7 bases at J, leaving 2 bases unmatched. The CDR3 loop spans 12 amino acids. From germline, CDR1 is MDHEN and CDR2 SYDVKM.

The CDR3 DNA follows: TGTGCCAGCACGTGGGGTACGCAGTATTTT. Amino acids: CASTWGTQYF. The chain has TRBV2 and TRBJ2-3, with D unclear. The CDR3 covers 10 residues. The V end lost 7 bases, the J end lost 8 bases, and 7 bases lay between the germline ends. Germline values: CDR1 SNHLY, CDR2 FYNNEI.